This T cell receptor beta chain emerged from a study of T cell responses to AZD1222 COVID-19 vaccine. In its sample, this clone was seen once. The target antigen is unknown. Profiled with immunoSEQ multiplex PCR; TCRdb holds only in-frame clones, not every one. The sample lists under 150,000 clones; roughly 87% were seen once. Study findings and constraints: The repertoires were collected only after the peak T cell response.

There are 16 residues in the CDR3. Germline assignment: CDR1 LNHNV and CDR2 YYDKDF (reference sequence). With 3 bases clipped from V and 3 bases from J, the junction kept 5 bases outside the gene matches. The clonotype originates from an adult in good health. The chain carries TRBV15 and TRBJ2-1; 10 positions agree with TRBD1. Sequences were derived from peripheral blood, sampled on day 0 of AZD1222 vaccination. CDR3 nucleotides: TGTGCCACCAGCAGGTCCGGGACAGGGGACTACAATGAGCAGTTCTTC. Translated, it gives CATSRSGTGDYNEQFF.